These T cell receptor beta chains were read from a single sample in a study of T cells in Graves' hyperthyroidism and ophthalmopathy. TCRdb used MiXCR to reprocess the multiplex PCR reads, holding one entry per CDR3 protein. The sample lists 700,000 or so distinct CDR3 sequences, 14% occurring once. The specimen was blood. These receptors originate from a woman aged 50 to 60 with Graves' ophthalmopathy. The CDR3 runs from the conserved cysteine through the conserved F or W. The order of the fields is CDR3 length, clone size, V gene, D gene, J gene, CDR3 protein, CDR3 DNA. A D gene is named only where the DNA matches it firmly. Clone sizes are shown as how often the clone was seen (once, few, many) or a class if it is expanded.

17,few,TRBV5-4,TRBD2,TRBJ2-5,CASSLGLAGGPQETQYF,TGTGCCAGCAGCTTAGGGCTAGCGGGAGGGCCCCAAGAGACCCAGTACTTC
16,many,TRBV28,TRBD1,TRBJ2-1,CASSSTGQGALNEQFF,TGTGCCAGCAGTTCGACCGGACAGGGGGCCCTCAATGAGCAGTTCTTC
15,few,TRBV12-3/TRBV12-4,TRBD1,TRBJ1-6,CASSLEGQGSSPLHF,TGTGCCAGCAGTTTAGAAGGACAGGGAAGTTCACCCCTCCACTTT
13,few,TRBV29-1,NA,TRBJ2-7,CSVVGDAGYEQYF,TGCAGCGTTGTGGGCGACGCTGGCTACGAGCAGTACTTC
15,few,TRBV7-8,TRBD1,TRBJ1-3,CASSPSGQKRNTIYF,TGTGCCAGCAGCCCGTCGGGACAGAAAAGAAACACCATATATTTT
18,many,TRBV11-2,TRBD1,TRBJ2-7,CASSLDLAGGAGSYEQYF,TGTGCCAGCAGCTTAGATCTGGCAGGGGGCGCGGGTTCCTACGAGCAGTACTTC
18,many,TRBV7-2,NA,TRBJ2-3,CASSQGGRVVSITDTQYF,TGTGCCAGCAGTCAGGGGGGCAGGGTAGTATCCATTACAGATACGCAGTATTTT
15,few,TRBV7-2,TRBD1,TRBJ2-7,CVSSPEWTGIYEQYF,TGTGTCAGCAGCCCCGAGTGGACAGGGATCTACGAGCAGTACTTC
15,many,TRBV28,NA,TRBJ2-3,CASSLYGVSTDTQYF,TGTGCCAGCAGTTTATACGGGGTCAGCACAGATACGCAGTATTTT
15,many,TRBV18,TRBD1,TRBJ1-4,CASSPPGQVFEKLFF,TGTGCCAGCTCACCACCGGGACAGGTTTTTGAAAAACTGTTTTTT
16,many,TRBV12-3/TRBV12-4,NA,TRBJ1-3,CASSFATSWGGNTIYF,TGTGCCAGCAGCTTCGCCACCTCTTGGGGTGGAAACACCATATATTTT
15,many,TRBV12-3/TRBV12-4,TRBD1,TRBJ2-5,CASSPNRGLGETQYF,TGTGCCAGCAGCCCTAACAGGGGGCTGGGGGAGACCCAGTACTTC
14,many,TRBV6-6,NA,TRBJ1-5,CASSYSSADQPQHF,TGTGCCAGCAGTTACTCCTCTGCTGATCAGCCCCAGCATTTT
15,many,TRBV2,NA,TRBJ2-5,CASSGGFGIQETQYF,TGTGCCAGCAGTGGAGGCTTTGGAATACAAGAGACCCAGTACTTC
15,few,TRBV10-3,TRBD1,TRBJ2-1,CAIGYGTGGDNEQFF,TGTGCCATCGGCTACGGGACAGGGGGTGACAATGAGCAGTTCTTC
17,many,TRBV28,TRBD2,TRBJ2-1,CASRRSGTSGTNNEQFF,TGTGCCAGCAGACGATCCGGGACTAGCGGGACTAACAATGAGCAGTTCTTC
15,many,TRBV5-6,TRBD1,TRBJ1-1,CASSSATGSYTEAFF,TGTGCCAGCAGCTCGGCGACAGGGTCGTACACTGAAGCTTTCTTT
15,many,TRBV2,NA,TRBJ2-5,CASSEQAGDVQTQYF,TGTGCCAGCAGTGAACAGGCAGGGGATGTTCAGACCCAGTACTTC